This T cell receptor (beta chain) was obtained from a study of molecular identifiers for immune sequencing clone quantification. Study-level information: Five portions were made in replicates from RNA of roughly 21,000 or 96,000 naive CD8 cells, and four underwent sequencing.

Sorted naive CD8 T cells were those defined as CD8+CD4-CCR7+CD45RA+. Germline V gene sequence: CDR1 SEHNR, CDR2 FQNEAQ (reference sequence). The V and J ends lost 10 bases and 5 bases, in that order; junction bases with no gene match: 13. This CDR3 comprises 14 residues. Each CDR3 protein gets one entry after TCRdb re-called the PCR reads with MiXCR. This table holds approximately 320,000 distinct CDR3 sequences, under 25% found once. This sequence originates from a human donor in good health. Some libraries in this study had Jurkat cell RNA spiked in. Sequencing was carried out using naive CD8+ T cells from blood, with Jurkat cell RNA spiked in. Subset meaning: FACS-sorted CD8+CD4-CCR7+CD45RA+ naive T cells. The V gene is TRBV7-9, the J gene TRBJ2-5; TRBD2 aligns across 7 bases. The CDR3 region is CATRGVPGRETQYF. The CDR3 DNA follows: TGTGCCACCCGGGGGGTACCGGGACGGGAGACCCAGTACTTC. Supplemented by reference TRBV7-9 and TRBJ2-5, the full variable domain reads DTGVSQNPRHKITKRGQNVTFRCDPISEHNRLYWYRQTLGQGPEFLTYFQNEAQLEKSRLLSDRFSAERPKGSFSTLEIQRTEQGDSAMYLCATRGVPGRETQYFGPGTRLLVL.